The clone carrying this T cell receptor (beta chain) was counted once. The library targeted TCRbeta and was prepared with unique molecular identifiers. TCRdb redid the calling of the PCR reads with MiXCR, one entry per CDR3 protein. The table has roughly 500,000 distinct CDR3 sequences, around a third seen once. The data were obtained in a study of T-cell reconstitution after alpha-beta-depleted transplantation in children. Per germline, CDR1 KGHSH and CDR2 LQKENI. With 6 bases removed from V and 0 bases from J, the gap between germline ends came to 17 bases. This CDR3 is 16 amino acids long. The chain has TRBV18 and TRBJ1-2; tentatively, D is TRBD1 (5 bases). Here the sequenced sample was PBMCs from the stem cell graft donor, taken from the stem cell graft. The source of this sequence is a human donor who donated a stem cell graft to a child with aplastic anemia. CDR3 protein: CASSPDHQGANYGYTF. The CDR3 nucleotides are TGTGCCAGCTCCCCTGACCATCAGGGAGCTAACTATGGCTACACCTTC.